The clone carrying this T cell receptor (beta chain) has a count of ten or more. The sample is drawn from a study of regulatory T cells in long-lasting Graves disease. V was pared by 0 bases and J by 4 bases, with 12 bases of the junction left unmatched. The CDR3 sequence is 20 residues long. The germline V gene has CDR1 SGHAT and CDR2 FQNNGV. Library construction for TCR beta used iRepertoire HTBI primers and Arm-PCR of CDR3 regions. TCRdb recomputed calls from the multiplex PCR reads with MiXCR, one row per CDR3 protein. The sample carries over 400,000 distinct CDR3 sequences, 12% to 15% recorded once. Specified time point: newly diagnosed GD, antithyroid drugs for less than 3 months. Construction of the TCR library relied on RNA isolated from PBMCs. Patients with Graves' disease were diagnosed by American Thyroid Association guidelines. The same sample was also used in a study of T cells in Graves' hyperthyroidism and ophthalmopathy.

This chain connects TRBV11-2 to TRBJ2-1, with 13 bases aligning to TRBD2. This sample comprised peripheral blood mononuclear cells (PBMCs), obtained at new diagnosis, from a patient treated with antithyroid drugs. The sequence derives from a woman aged 50 to 60 with Graves disease. The CDR3 region is CASSLDNELAGGPSYNEQFF. In nucleotides, the CDR3 is TGTGCCAGCAGCTTAGATAACGAACTAGCGGGAGGGCCGAGTTACAATGAGCAGTTCTTC.